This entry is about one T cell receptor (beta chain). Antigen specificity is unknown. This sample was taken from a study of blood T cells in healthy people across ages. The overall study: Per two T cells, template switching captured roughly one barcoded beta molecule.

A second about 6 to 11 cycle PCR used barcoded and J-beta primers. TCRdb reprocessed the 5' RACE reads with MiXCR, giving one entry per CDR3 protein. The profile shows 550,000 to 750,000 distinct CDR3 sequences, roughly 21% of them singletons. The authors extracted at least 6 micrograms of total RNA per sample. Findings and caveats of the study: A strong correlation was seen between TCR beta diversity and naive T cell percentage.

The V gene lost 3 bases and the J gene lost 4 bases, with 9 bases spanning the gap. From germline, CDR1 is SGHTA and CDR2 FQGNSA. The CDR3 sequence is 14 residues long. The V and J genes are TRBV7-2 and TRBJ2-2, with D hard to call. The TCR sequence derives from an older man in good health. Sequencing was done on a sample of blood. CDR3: CASSFLGFTGELFF. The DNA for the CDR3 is TGTGCCAGCAGCTTCCTTGGGTTCACCGGGGAGCTGTTTTTT.